A single sample is the source of the 5 T cell receptor beta chains below, sequenced in a study of cytomegalovirus exposure and HLA in healthy donors. The PCR contained 60 Vbeta and 13 Jbeta primers. The method was immunoSEQ multiplex PCR; TCRdb's version includes in-frame clones alone and lacks a portion of them. The repertoire holds more than 65,000 clones, about 78% seen once, with 5.5% to 7% in the top ten. Sequenced input: PBMCs. These receptors originate from a man younger than 35 in good health and CMV-seropositive.

The V gene is TRBV5-1, the J gene TRBJ1-1, with D possibly TRBD1 on 5 matching bases. V was cut by 2 bases and J by 1 base, with 9 bases left in between. CDR1 and CDR2 (germline): SGHRS, YFSETQ. This CDR3 spans 14 amino acids. The CDR3 DNA follows: TGCGCCAGCAGCTTCCTGGGGCGGAACACTGAAGCTTTCTTT. Its translation: CASSFLGRNTEAFF.

This chain joins TRBV29-1 and TRBJ2-7, with D maybe TRBD2 (6 bases). V was shortened by 5 bases and J by 2 bases, with 19 bases between the two germline ends. This CDR3 is built from 15 residues. Per the germline V gene, CDR1 is SQVTM and CDR2 is ANQGSEA. The CDR3 loop reads CSVWESGGGTYEQYF. CDR3 coding DNA: TGCAGCGTTTGGGAATCGGGCGGCGGGACCTACGAGCAGTACTTC.

The CDR3 DNA reads as TGTGCCAGCAGCCCCGGGACTAGCGGGAATGAGCAGTTCTTC. Protein: CASSPGTSGNEQFF. The chain links TRBV11-3 to TRBJ2-1; 12 bases are a match to TRBD2. The CDR3 is 14 residues long. Germline V CDR1 and CDR2: SGHNT, YENEEA. J was trimmed by 7 bases and V by 5 bases; bases with no gene match: 3.

This chain connects TRBV6-1 to TRBJ1-5; a weak D match, TRBD1 (5 bases). Germline V CDR1 and CDR2: MNHNS, SASEGT. Trimming removed 4 bases at V and 3 bases at J, with 7 bases between. CDR3 size: 13 residues. CDR3 DNA sequence: TGTGCCAGCAGTGGACAGAACAATCAGCCCCAGCATTTT. This codes for CASSGQNNQPQHF.

This chain links TRBV7-3 with TRBJ2-5, with TRBD2 as a possible D gene (5 bases). The germline gives CDR1 SGHTA, CDR2 FQGTGA. The CDR3 is 14 residues long. V lost 2 bases to trimming and J lost 9 bases, with 16 bases between them. The DNA of the CDR3 is TGTGCCAGCAGCTTATATGCCCTAGCAGAAGCCCAGTACTTC. Translated: CASSLYALAEAQYF.